These 15 T cell receptor beta chains were sequenced from one sample in a study of blood T cell repertoires in COVID-19. The protocol was immunoSEQ multiplex PCR, while the TCRdb copy is restricted to in-frame clones and leaves out a portion. Of over 150,000 clones listed, over 60% are singletons. The sequenced sample was peripheral blood. These TCRs come from a man at least 80 years old with acute or convalescent COVID-19.

The rearrangement links TRBV18 to TRBJ1-1; D is undetermined. Trimming stripped 5 bases from V and 1 base from J, with 14 bases between. In germline, CDR1 is KGHSH, CDR2 LQKENI. This CDR3 spans 15 amino acids. The CDR3 sequence: CASSFWVSGNTEAFF. CDR3 in DNA: TGTGCCAGCTCATTTTGGGTATCAGGGAACACTGAAGCTTTCTTT.

The rearrangement uses TRBV5-5 and TRBJ1-5; 9 nucleotides align to TRBD1. Trimming cost V 4 bases and J 5 bases; bases outside gene matches: 10. Germline lookup yields CDR1 SGHKS and CDR2 YYEKEE (reference sequence). CDR3 length equals 16 residues. CDR3 bases: TGTGCCAGCAGCCCGGGACAGGGTATCGGTCATCAGCCCCAGCATTTT. Its protein is CASSPGQGIGHQPQHF.

The chain is built from TRBV27 and TRBJ1-6, with D perhaps TRBD1 (5 bases). CDR1 is MNHEY and CDR2 is SMNVEV in the germline V gene (reference sequence). V lost 5 bases, J lost 7 bases, and 12 bases lay in between. The CDR3 has 14 residues. The CDR3 spells CASSQGLRNSPLHF. The CDR3, as DNA: TGTGCCAGCAGTCAGGGACTGAGAAATTCACCCCTCCACTTT.

This chain connects TRBV5-1 to TRBJ1-2; 7 bases line up with TRBD1. Trimming at V came to 4 bases and at J to 3 bases, leaving 9 bases not matched to a gene. Germline V gene data show CDR1 as SGHRS and CDR2 as YFSETQ. This CDR3 is built from 15 residues. CDR3 sequence (DNA): TGCGCCAGCAGCCCACCGGGGCAGGGGGACTATGGCTACACCTTC. Protein product: CASSPPGQGDYGYTF. The variable domain in full, with the rest retrieved from reference TRBV5-1 and TRBJ1-2, is KAGVTQTPRYLIKTRGQQVTLSCSPISGHRSVSWYQQTPGQGLQFLFEYFSETQRNKGNFPGRFSGRQFSNSRSEMNVSTLELGDSALYLCASSPPGQGDYGYTFGSGTRLTVV.

The chain recombines TRBV12-5 with TRBJ2-1, with unresolved D. Germline lookup yields CDR1 LGHNT and CDR2 FRNRAP. The CDR3 runs 14 residues. With 1 base removed from V and 7 bases from J, the gap between germline ends came to 11 bases. This CDR3 reads CASGLGLRTNEQFF. CDR3 coding DNA: TGTGCTAGTGGTTTGGGGCTTCGTACAAATGAGCAGTTCTTC.

The sample holds a few counts of this clone. The V gene is TRBV3-1 (or the pseudogene TRBV3-2), the J gene TRBJ1-1, with unresolved D. Looked up from germline, CDR1 is LGHDT and CDR2 is YNNKEL (reference sequence). Trimming removed 4 bases from V and 1 base from J, with 13 bases in between. The CDR3 totals 15 residues. The CDR3 loop reads CASSPVTPKNTEAFF. In DNA, the CDR3 is TGTGCCAGCAGCCCAGTCACACCCAAGAACACTGAAGCTTTCTTT.

The chain uses TRBV5-1 and TRBJ2-3; D ambiguous. This CDR3 comprises 11 residues. CDR1 is SGHRS and CDR2 is YFSETQ in the germline V gene. V lost 0 bases to trimming and J lost 9 bases, with 5 bases between them. CDR3 protein: CASSLGMTQYF. The CDR3 DNA is TGCGCCAGCAGCTTGGGTATGACGCAGTATTTT.

The V gene is TRBV10-2, the J gene TRBJ1-6; perhaps TRBD1 as D (6 bases). Looked up from germline, CDR1 is WSHSY and CDR2 is SAAADI. The CDR3 contains 18 residues. V lost 2 bases and J 7 bases, leaving 21 bases between the germline ends. CDR3 sequence (DNA): TGCGCCAGCAGTGAGCCCGGAACAGGGAAGGCCCTCAATTCACCCCTCCACTTT. It is translated as CASSEPGTGKALNSPLHF.

The V gene is TRBV5-6, the J gene TRBJ1-2; 9 nucleotides agree with TRBD1. The CDR3 length is 16 residues. With 4 bases clipped from V and 1 base from J, the junction kept 8 bases outside the gene matches. Germline CDR1 is SGHDT and CDR2 is YYEEEE. The chain's CDR3 is CASSRDRAIFNYGYTF. The CDR3 DNA sequence: TGTGCCAGCAGCAGGGACAGGGCCATTTTTAACTATGGCTACACCTTC.

V gene TRBV28 combines with J gene TRBJ2-1; 9 bases fit TRBD1. The J segment lost 4 bases and the V segment lost 7 bases, leaving 8 bases of the junction unmatched. This CDR3 has 15 amino acids. Germline V lookup: CDR1 MDHEN, CDR2 SYDVKM. This chain's CDR3 is CASIPGTGTYNEQFF. The CDR3 nucleotides are TGTGCCAGCATCCCCGGGACAGGGACATACAATGAGCAGTTCTTC.

The chain combines TRBV5-1 with TRBJ2-5; 9 bases fit TRBD1. The CDR3 runs to 15 residues. J gave up 1 base and V 4 bases, and 5 bases lay outside the gene matches. Germline loops: CDR1 SGHRS, CDR2 YFSETQ. The CDR3 sequence is CASSPGTGLQETQYF. DNA for the CDR3: TGCGCCAGCAGCCCTGGGACAGGGCTCCAAGAGACCCAGTACTTC.

The genes are TRBV6-5 and TRBJ1-5; TRBD1 matches 11 bases. Germline V lookup: CDR1 MNHEY, CDR2 SVGAGI. Trimming took 4 bases from V and 2 from J; bases not matched to a gene: 4. CDR3 length: 16 residues. CDR3 bases: TGTGCCAGCAGTTTGCGGACAGGGGGCGGCAATCAGCCCCAGCATTTT. The encoded protein is CASSLRTGGGNQPQHF.

In its sample, this clone was seen a few times. This chain links TRBV28 with TRBJ2-7; 11 nucleotides align to TRBD2. J was trimmed by 3 bases and V by 2 bases; bases with no gene match: 6. The germline gives CDR1 MDHEN, CDR2 SYDVKM. This CDR3 has 16 amino acids. The CDR3 loop reads CASSLGTTSGVYEQYV. Written as DNA, the CDR3 is TGTGCCAGCAGTTTAGGCACGACTAGCGGGGTCTACGAGCAGTACGTC.

The chain combines TRBV7-8 with TRBJ1-3; possibly TRBD1 for D (5 bases). Germline lookup yields CDR1 SGHVS and CDR2 FQNEAQ. V was shortened by 6 bases and J by 5 bases, with 11 bases between the two germline ends. This CDR3 is 13 amino acids long. The CDR3 sequence: CASRFGGRNTIYF. The CDR3 nucleotides read TGTGCCAGCAGATTCGGGGGGAGAAACACCATATATTTT.

The chain is built from TRBV5-1 and TRBJ2-1; D is perhaps TRBD1 (5 bases). The V gene lost 0 bases and the J gene lost 10 bases, with 26 bases spanning the gap. CDR3 length: 18 amino acids. The germline V gene encodes CDR1 SGHRS and CDR2 YFSETQ. The CDR3 DNA reads as TGCGCCAGCAGCTTGGGAGGCAGGGTGAGGTCGGGTTCAGGAGAGCAGTTCTTC. Its protein product is CASSLGGRVRSGSGEQFF.